This T cell receptor (beta chain) was captured in a study of blood T cell repertoires in COVID-19. Overall study: COVID-19 samples from acute and convalescent phases originated in the United States, Italy and Spain. PBMCs, B-cell-depleted T cells, or T cells were the source of the cDNA or gDNA that made up the material.

Original handling: Scientists estimated how many nucleated cells there were by amplifying reference gene primers. Sequenced by immunoSEQ multiplex PCR; TCRdb stores in-frame clones only, minus some. Clone size and V and J calls were adopted from that table, with D and trimming inferred from the DNA. The table includes 200,000 or so clones, roughly 80% detected once. The sequence derives from a woman aged 30 to 39 with acute or convalescent COVID-19. Sequencing input: peripheral blood.

CDR3 residues: CASSHVGAGGYGANVLTF. Written as DNA, the CDR3 is TGTGCCAGCAGCCACGTGGGGGCGGGGGGCTATGGGGCCAACGTCCTGACTTTC. This sequence joins TRBV4-2 and TRBJ2-6; 8 positions match TRBD2. V was clipped by 3 bases and J by 3 bases; unmatched bases: 10. The CDR3 totals 18 residues. CDR1 LGHNA and CDR2 YNFKEQ come from the germline V gene.